Shown below are 24 T cell receptor beta chains from a single sample sequenced in a study of response to subunit inactivated influenza vaccine. A single record per CDR3 protein comes from TCRdb applying MiXCR to the RT-PCR reads. The table has more than 500,000 distinct CDR3 sequences, over 9% seen once. Separately, the same data were catalogued under a study of T cells expressing NK-cell markers. As that report states: 5'RACE template switching with UMIs generated TCR beta cDNA.

The sample in question was PBMCs from blood, obtained on the day of vaccination. The receptors stem from a man aged 50 to 60 who received an inactivated influenza vaccine.

The rearrangement links TRBV4-1 to TRBJ2-3, with TRBD2 matching over 13 bases. Germline V lookup: CDR1 MGHRA, CDR2 YSYEKL. Trimming cost V 1 base and J 0 bases; bases outside gene matches: 4. This CDR3 is 18 amino acids long. CDR3 amino acids: CASSQGLAGGSSTDTQYF. In nucleotides, the CDR3 is TGCGCCAGCAGCCAAGGACTAGCGGGGGGATCGAGCACAGATACGCAGTATTTT.

This clonotype turned up a few times. The chain carries TRBV9 and TRBJ2-7; D unclear. The CDR3 length is 16 residues. The V and J ends lost 0 bases and 0 bases respectively, with 13 bases between them. Germline CDR1 is SGDLS and CDR2 is YYNGEE. For the CDR3, the DNA is TGTGCCAGCAGCGTAGGGTCTACGGCAAGCTCCTACGAGCAGTACTTC. Its translation: CASSVGSTASSYEQYF.

This clonotype was picked up a small number of times. This sequence joins TRBV6-5 and TRBJ2-3; D unresolved. CDR1 MNHEY and CDR2 SVGAGI come from the germline V gene. The CDR3 totals 14 residues. Trimming stripped 4 bases from V and 6 bases from J, with 14 bases between. The CDR3 here is CASSSRPPGDTQYF. Here the CDR3 DNA reads TGTGCCAGCAGTTCGCGACCGCCCGGGGATACGCAGTATTTT.

This clonotype was seen a single time. The V call is TRBV30, the J call TRBJ2-3, with 12 bases aligning to TRBD2. J lost 6 bases, V lost 4 bases, and 5 bases had no gene match. Germline CDR1 is GTSNPN and CDR2 is SVGIG (reference sequence). This CDR3 is built from 14 residues. The CDR3 is CAWTSGRAPDTQYF. The CDR3 DNA reads TGTGCCTGGACTAGCGGGAGGGCCCCCGATACGCAGTATTTT. The complete variable domain, with remaining parts taken from reference TRBV30 and TRBJ2-3, reads SQTIHQWPATLVQPVGSPLSLECTVEGTSNPNLYWYRQAAGRGLQLLFYSVGIGQISSEVPQNLSASRPQDRQFILSSKKLLLSDSGFYLCAWTSGRAPDTQYFGPGTRLTVL.

This clonotype was seen a few times. This chain joins TRBV7-2 and TRBJ2-2; D may be TRBD2 (7 bases). The CDR3 length is 14 residues. Germline V gene sequence: CDR1 SGHTA, CDR2 FQGNSA. Trimming took off 3 bases at V and 7 bases at J, with 12 bases between the two ends. Here the CDR3 reads CASSFHREGGELFF. The CDR3 DNA sequence: TGTGCCAGCAGCTTCCACAGGGAGGGCGGGGAGCTGTTTTTT.

This chain's CDR3 is CASSIATDNTEAFF. The CDR3 DNA follows: TGTGCCAGTAGTATAGCTACTGATAACACTGAAGCTTTCTTT. The chain uses TRBV19 and TRBJ1-1; no clear D. In germline, CDR1 is LNHDA, CDR2 SQIVND (reference sequence). The CDR3 runs 14 residues. Trimming shortened V by 1 base and J by 2 bases, and 8 bases separated the two germline ends.

This clonotype turned up a few times. V and J are TRBV5-5 and TRBJ2-1, with 9 bases identical to TRBD2. V trimming: 4 bases; J trimming: 4 bases; junction bases outside the gene matches: 12. Germline CDR1 SGHKS, CDR2 YYEKEE (reference sequence). The CDR3 sequence is 17 residues long. The CDR3 here is CASSRQPGRGGYNEQFF. The CDR3 DNA is TGTGCCAGCAGCCGACAACCAGGGCGGGGGGGGTACAATGAGCAGTTCTTC.

This clonotype has just a few counts. The chain joins TRBV12-3 or TRBV12-4 to TRBJ1-6; D may be TRBD1 (5 bases). The length of the CDR3 is 16 residues. The germline V and J ends were trimmed by 5 bases and 8 bases, with 19 bases remaining between them. The CDR3 nucleotides read TGTGCCAGCAGTAACCGGGGCCACTCCCAGTATTCACCCCTCCACTTT. It is translated as CASSNRGHSQYSPLHF.

This clonotype was counted many times. J is TRBJ2-5 and V is TRBV6-2 or TRBV6-3; no definite D call. The germline CDR1 and CDR2 sequences are MNHEY and SVGEGT. This CDR3 comprises 15 residues. Trimming cost V 0 bases and J 5 bases, with 13 bases left between them. This chain's CDR3 is CASSYSITAGETQYF. The CDR3 DNA sequence: TGTGCCAGCAGTTACTCGATTACCGCCGGGGAGACCCAGTACTTC.

This clonotype was seen a few times. The chain is built from TRBV19 and TRBJ2-1; a weak D match, TRBD2 (5 bases). Germline V gene data show CDR1 as LNHDA and CDR2 as SQIVND (reference sequence). Trimming cost V 5 bases and J 1 base, with 15 bases left between them. The CDR3 contains 16 residues. The CDR3 spells CASSAGIKLSYNEQFF. DNA for the CDR3: TGTGCCAGTAGTGCGGGTATAAAGTTATCCTACAATGAGCAGTTCTTC.

This clonotype has a handful of counts. The chain is built from TRBV10-3 and TRBJ2-3, with 9 bases matching TRBD1. This CDR3 has 15 residues. The J segment lost 3 bases and the V segment lost 4 bases, leaving 5 bases of the junction unmatched. Germline values: CDR1 ENHRY, CDR2 SYGVKD. As DNA, the CDR3 is TGTGCCATCAGTGTTGGGGACAGGGTGACAGATACGCAGTATTTT. Translating gives CAISVGDRVTDTQYF.

The V call is TRBV14, the J call TRBJ2-7; 9 bases agree with TRBD2. V was clipped by 6 bases and J by 6 bases; unmatched bases: 9. Germline V lookup: CDR1 SGHDN, CDR2 FVKESK. The CDR3 sequence is 14 residues long. The CDR3 bases are TGTGCCAGCAGGAAGACTAGCGGCGCCGCCGAGCAGTACTTC. This translates into CASRKTSGAAEQYF.

The rearrangement uses TRBV6-2 or TRBV6-3 and TRBJ2-1, with 8 bases identical to TRBD1. The V segment lost 2 bases and the J segment 12 bases; nucleotides outside the gene matches: 3. This CDR3 has 12 residues. The V gene's germline CDR1 is MNHEY and CDR2 SVGEGT. In DNA, the CDR3 is TGTGCCAGCAGTTACGAGACAGGGGTGCAGTTCTTC. Translation gives CASSYETGVQFF.

This chain joins TRBV4-2 and TRBJ2-3, with 11 bases matching TRBD2. From germline, CDR1 is LGHNA and CDR2 YNFKEQ. Trimming removed 0 bases from V and 4 bases from J; junction bases left unmatched: 3. The CDR3 extends over 16 amino acids. CDR3: CASSQDGTSGADTQYF. The CDR3 DNA reads TGTGCCAGCAGCCAAGATGGGACTAGCGGAGCAGATACGCAGTATTTT.

This chain links TRBV12-3 or TRBV12-4 with TRBJ2-1, with D perhaps matching TRBD2 (5 bases). V lost 1 base and J 8 bases, leaving 9 bases between the germline ends. The CDR3 covers 13 residues. The DNA of the CDR3 is TGTGCCAGCAGTTTAGGAGGGCAACATGAGCAGTTCTTC. This codes for CASSLGGQHEQFF.

The V and J genes are TRBV27 and TRBJ2-1; the D call may be TRBD1 or TRBD2 (5 bases each). CDR3 length equals 16 residues. Trimming took off 6 bases at V and 0 bases at J, with 15 bases between the two ends. CDR1 MNHEY and CDR2 SMNVEV come from the germline V gene (reference sequence). CDR3 DNA sequence: TGTGCCAGCAGCCCCTCAAAGGGGAGCTCCTACAATGAGCAGTTCTTC. Residues: CASSPSKGSSYNEQFF.

This clonotype was observed many times. The chain employs TRBV12-3 or TRBV12-4 and TRBJ2-7; D gene uncertain. Trimming cost V 4 bases and J 5 bases, with 18 bases left between them. The CDR3 has 15 residues. CDR3 DNA sequence: TGTGCCAGCAGTTCCGGACGCACAATAGTCCACGAGCAGTACTTC. Translating gives CASSSGRTIVHEQYF.

The table lists this clonotype with many counts. The rearrangement joins TRBV5-4 to TRBJ2-7; D is possibly TRBD2 (5 bases). V was pared by 2 bases and J by 6 bases, with 12 bases between. Germline loops: CDR1 SGHNT, CDR2 YYREEE (reference sequence). This CDR3 region has 13 residues. The CDR3 nucleotides are TGTGCCAGCAGCTTTGGGGAAGGAGGCGAGCAGTACTTC. It encodes CASSFGEGGEQYF.

The CDR3 DNA reads TGTGCCAGCTCACAGGACAGTAGATTCCACGAGCAGTACTTC. It yields the protein CASSQDSRFHEQYF. The chain combines TRBV18 with TRBJ2-7, with D possibly matching TRBD1 (6 bases). Germline V gene sequence: CDR1 KGHSH, CDR2 LQKENI. Trimming stripped 4 bases from V and 5 bases from J, with 15 bases between. This CDR3 comprises 14 residues.

This clonotype was counted only a few times. The gene calls are TRBV9 and TRBJ2-1; the D is unclear. Germline assignment: CDR1 SGDLS and CDR2 YYNGEE. This CDR3 region has 13 residues. V lost 3 bases, J lost 9 bases, and 13 bases lay in between. The CDR3: CASSDALVAEQFF. CDR3 bases: TGTGCCAGCAGCGACGCCCTAGTAGCTGAGCAGTTCTTC.

The chain employs TRBV4-3 and TRBJ2-5, with 12 nucleotides matching TRBD2. The length of the CDR3 is 17 residues. Germline-derived CDR1 and CDR2 are LGHNA and YSLEER. V shed 0 bases, J shed 9 bases, and the junction held 11 bases outside the gene matches. The CDR3 bases are TGCGCCAGCAGCCAAGATTGGGCGACTAGCGGGAGTACGCCCCAGTACTTC. Protein: CASSQDWATSGSTPQYF.

Only a few counts were recorded for this clonotype. The chain uses TRBV27 and TRBJ1-5; D remains ambiguous. CDR3 length equals 15 residues. Germline V CDR1 and CDR2: MNHEY, SMNVEV (reference sequence). V was cut by 2 bases and J by 4 bases, with 12 bases left in between. The CDR3 protein is CASSLTPLMNQPQHF. As DNA, the CDR3 is TGTGCCAGCAGTTTAACTCCCCTGATGAATCAGCCCCAGCATTTT.

In this sample, this clonotype turned up many times. This chain joins TRBV12-3 or TRBV12-4 and TRBJ1-5; 9 bases agree with TRBD1. This CDR3 contains 15 residues. V shed 6 bases and J 3 bases; nucleotides not matched to a gene: 6. The DNA of the CDR3 is TGTGCCAGCAGCCTGACAGGGGGTTTCAATCAGCCCCAGCATTTT. As protein: CASSLTGGFNQPQHF.

The chain recombines TRBV29-1 with TRBJ2-3; D possibly corresponds to TRBD2 (5 bases). The V end was cut by 2 bases, the J end by 0 bases, with 15 bases between. The CDR3 is 16 residues long. Per germline, CDR1 SQVTM and CDR2 ANQGSEA. The CDR3 sequence is CSVETSRVESTDTQYF. The CDR3 region has the DNA TGCAGCGTTGAAACGTCGCGGGTCGAAAGCACAGATACGCAGTATTTT.